The TCR beta chain described here comes from a study of T cell clusters in autoimmune cytopenias. TRB was amplified by touch-down multiplex PCR, primer pools A and B combined. TCRdb reanalyzed the multiplex PCR reads and collapses them to one entry per CDR3 protein, without DNA. Its clone listing holds 9,500 to 12,000 distinct CDR3 sequences. TRB was amplified from roughly 250 ng of peripheral blood genomic DNA per sample. Germline V CDR1 and CDR2: LNHDA, SQIVND (reference sequence). This CDR3 comprises 15 residues. These same records also appear under a second study, on T cell repertoires in aging, cancer and after chemotherapy.

J is TRBJ2-1 and V is TRBV19; the TRBD2 assignment by TCRdb is unverifiable without DNA. Sequenced input: peripheral blood. The receptor's source is a human donor in good health. The CDR3 protein is CASSHPTTPNGEQFF.